The rows below give T cell receptor beta chains drawn from one sample of a study of shared clonotypes between healthy human individuals. Profiled with immunoSEQ multiplex PCR; TCRdb holds only in-frame clones, not every one. The repertoire has over 95,000 clones, under 70% of them found once; the top ten carry 24%. Sequenced input: memory CD8+ T cells sorted from blood. The receptor set was obtained from a woman between 25 and 40 years old in good health. Each CDR3 is given with its conserved first and last residue. The order of the fields is J gene, D gene, clone size, V gene, CDR3 protein, CDR3 DNA. A D gene is named only where the DNA matches it firmly. Part of the rows lack a size; the others show once, few, many or a class for expanded clones.

J: TRBJ2-5
D: .
size: many
V: TRBV23-1
CDR3: CASSDKGRRGGTQYF
DNA: TGCGCCAGCAGCGACAAGGGGCGCCGGGGAGGAACCCAGTACTTC

J: TRBJ2-3
D: .
size: .
V: TRBV9
CDR3: CASSVVSTDTQYF
DNA: TGTGCCAGCAGCGTAGTTAGCACAGATACGCAGTATTTT

J: TRBJ2-3
D: TRBD2
size: .
V: TRBV7-6
CDR3: CASSLGAGGPGADTQYF
DNA: TGTGCCAGCAGCTTAGGGGCGGGAGGGCCCGGGGCAGATACGCAGTATTTT

J: TRBJ1-1
D: .
size: .
V: TRBV6-6
CDR3: CASGPLFTEAFF
DNA: TGTGCCAGCGGCCCCTTATTCACTGAAGCTTTCTTT

J: TRBJ1-5
D: .
size: .
V: TRBV6-6
CDR3: CASSYLVTGTGQPQHF
DNA: TGTGCCAGCAGTTATCTTGTCACAGGGACGGGCCAGCCCCAGCATTTT

J: TRBJ1-5
D: .
size: .
V: TRBV28
CDR3: CASQGPISNQPQHF
DNA: TGTGCCAGCCAAGGACCGATTAGCAATCAGCCCCAGCATTTT

J: TRBJ2-1
D: TRBD2
size: few
V: TRBV28
CDR3: CASSLLAGNNEQFF
DNA: TGTGCCAGCAGTTTACTAGCGGGGAACAATGAGCAGTTCTTC

J: TRBJ1-5
D: TRBD1
size: .
V: TRBV10-3
CDR3: CAIRTDRGNQPQHF
DNA: TGTGCCATCAGGACGGACAGGGGCAATCAGCCCCAGCATTTT

J: TRBJ1-4
D: TRBD1
size: few
V: TRBV9
CDR3: CASSDARGVDEKLFF
DNA: TGTGCCAGCAGCGATGCCAGGGGGGTAGATGAAAAACTGTTTTTT

J: TRBJ2-1
D: TRBD2
size: few
V: TRBV28
CDR3: CASSFPGGYYNEQFF
DNA: TGTGCCAGCAGTTTCCCCGGGGGGTACTACAATGAGCAGTTCTTC

J: TRBJ2-7
D: .
size: .
V: TRBV14
CDR3: CASSHGYGGTARGNEQYF
DNA: TGTGCCAGCAGCCACGGCTACGGAGGGACAGCCCGGGGTAACGAGCAGTACTTC

J: TRBJ2-7
D: .
size: .
V: TRBV5-1
CDR3: CASSHWGRREQYF
DNA: TGCGCCAGTAGCCACTGGGGCCGTCGCGAGCAGTACTTC

J: TRBJ2-1
D: .
size: .
V: TRBV7-9
CDR3: CASSPHVRAYNEQFF
DNA: TGTGCCAGCAGCCCTCATGTCCGCGCCTACAATGAGCAGTTCTTC

J: TRBJ2-7
D: TRBD2
size: few
V: TRBV7-2
CDR3: CASSFSAGGYEQYF
DNA: TGTGCCAGCAGCTTCTCAGCGGGAGGTTACGAGCAGTACTTC

J: TRBJ2-7
D: .
size: once
V: TRBV11-2
CDR3: CASSLVGEGYEQYF
DNA: TGTGCCAGCAGCTTAGTTGGTGAGGGCTACGAGCAGTACTTC

J: TRBJ2-1
D: TRBD2
size: .
V: TRBV9
CDR3: CASSVKRGLSSYNEQFF
DNA: TGTGCCAGCAGCGTAAAGCGGGGACTTAGCTCCTACAATGAGCAGTTCTTC

J: TRBJ1-4
D: TRBD1
size: .
V: TRBV10-3
CDR3: CAISESIMVYRTGGPNEKLFF
DNA: TGTGCCATCAGTGAGTCGATCATGGTGTACCGGACAGGGGGCCCCAATGAAAAACTGTTTTTT

J: TRBJ2-7
D: .
size: many
V: TRBV4-1
CDR3: CASSRTETYEQYF
DNA: TGCGCCAGCAGCCGGACAGAAACCTACGAGCAGTACTTC

J: TRBJ1-2
D: .
size: .
V: TRBV10-2
CDR3: CASSARVYGYTF
DNA: TGCGCCAGCAGCGCCAGGGTCTATGGCTACACCTTC

J: TRBJ2-2
D: .
size: .
V: TRBV7-9
CDR3: CVGGLWNTGELFF
DNA: TGTGTCGGGGGGCTTTGGAACACCGGGGAGCTGTTTTTT

J: TRBJ2-7
D: .
size: .
V: TRBV27
CDR3: CASSLVWSYEQYF
DNA: TGTGCCAGCAGTCTAGTGTGGTCCTACGAGCAGTACTTC

J: TRBJ2-1
D: .
size: .
V: TRBV27
CDR3: CASSYTGNYNEQFF
DNA: TGTGCCAGCAGTTACACCGGGAATTACAATGAGCAGTTCTTC

J: TRBJ2-1
D: .
size: .
V: TRBV9
CDR3: CASSGGGLIYNEQFF
DNA: TGTGCCAGCAGCGGAGGAGGACTTATCTACAATGAGCAGTTCTTC

J: TRBJ2-2
D: .
size: once
V: TRBV28
CDR3: CASSARRENTGELFF
DNA: TGTGCCAGCAGCGCTCGACGGGAGAACACCGGGGAGCTGTTTTTT

J: TRBJ1-5
D: TRBD1
size: .
V: TRBV7-6
CDR3: CASSPGTGNSNQPQHF
DNA: TGTGCCAGCAGCCCCGGGACAGGTAATAGCAATCAGCCCCAGCATTTT

J: TRBJ2-2
D: .
size: many
V: TRBV6-1
CDR3: CASSEGLDTGELFF
DNA: TGTGCCAGCAGTGAAGGACTAGACACCGGGGAGCTGTTTTTT

J: TRBJ1-3
D: .
size: many
V: TRBV11-2
CDR3: CASSLVQGSYSGNTIYF
DNA: TGTGCCAGCAGCTTAGTCCAGGGGAGCTACTCTGGAAACACCATATATTTT

J: TRBJ1-2
D: .
size: .
V: TRBV5-1
CDR3: CASRTAYRLYGYTF
DNA: TGCGCCAGCAGAACAGCCTACCGGCTCTATGGCTACACCTTC

J: TRBJ2-1
D: .
size: .
V: TRBV29-1
CDR3: CSVNRGRQYNEQFF
DNA: TGCAGCGTGAACCGGGGTAGACAATACAATGAGCAGTTCTTC

J: TRBJ1-2
D: .
size: .
V: TRBV18
CDR3: CASSPNLAGRIYGYTF
DNA: TGTGCCAGCTCACCAAATCTCGCGGGACGGATCTATGGCTACACCTTC

J: TRBJ1-1
D: TRBD1
size: once
V: TRBV4-1
CDR3: CASSQDRTGVRTEAFF
DNA: TGCGCCAGCAGCCAAGATAGGACAGGGGTTAGGACTGAAGCTTTCTTT

J: TRBJ1-1
D: .
size: .
V: TRBV11-2
CDR3: CAGDPLKGMNTEAFF
DNA: TGTGCCGGGGACCCCCTTAAGGGAATGAACACTGAAGCTTTCTTT

J: TRBJ2-1
D: .
size: .
V: TRBV25-1
CDR3: CASSETPGSSYNEQFF
DNA: TGTGCCAGCAGTGAGACTCCCGGTAGCTCCTACAATGAGCAGTTCTTC

J: TRBJ2-2
D: TRBD2
size: .
V: TRBV7-9
CDR3: CASSLEAPAGGPAGELFF
DNA: TGTGCCAGCAGCTTGGAAGCCCCAGCGGGAGGGCCCGCCGGGGAGCTGTTTTTT

J: TRBJ2-1
D: TRBD2
size: few
V: TRBV6-5
CDR3: CASSNLAAYNEQFF
DNA: TGTGCCAGCAGTAATCTAGCGGCCTACAATGAGCAGTTCTTC

J: TRBJ2-7
D: .
size: .
V: TRBV27
CDR3: CASSLSFGDNSLEQYF
DNA: TGTGCCAGCAGTTTATCCTTCGGGGATAACTCCTTGGAGCAGTACTTC

J: TRBJ1-2
D: .
size: .
V: TRBV2
CDR3: CASREALTAYGYTF
DNA: TGTGCCAGCAGAGAAGCTTTGACCGCTTATGGCTACACCTTC

J: TRBJ2-1
D: TRBD2
size: .
V: TRBV19
CDR3: CASASGTSTNEQFF
DNA: TGTGCCAGTGCCTCCGGGACTAGTACCAATGAGCAGTTCTTC

J: TRBJ2-7
D: .
size: .
V: TRBV2
CDR3: CASISRNSYEQYF
DNA: TGTGCCAGCATCAGCAGAAACTCCTACGAGCAGTACTTC

J: TRBJ2-5
D: .
size: .
V: TRBV2
CDR3: CASMGETQYF
DNA: TGTGCCAGCATGGGGGAGACCCAGTACTTC

J: TRBJ2-4
D: TRBD1
size: .
V: TRBV5-6
CDR3: CASSGNRGRNIQYF
DNA: TGTGCCAGCAGCGGTAACAGGGGTCGAAACATTCAGTACTTC

J: TRBJ2-1
D: .
size: .
V: TRBV5-4
CDR3: CASSPGPGHDNEQFF
DNA: TGTGCCAGCAGCCCAGGGCCTGGACACGACAATGAGCAGTTCTTC

J: TRBJ2-7
D: .
size: .
V: TRBV28
CDR3: CASRPPEGGYEQYF
DNA: TGTGCCAGCAGGCCCCCGGAAGGGGGATACGAGCAGTACTTC

J: TRBJ1-4
D: .
size: few
V: TRBV2
CDR3: CASTPTGHLNEKLFF
DNA: TGTGCCAGCACCCCAACGGGACACCTTAATGAAAAACTGTTTTTT

J: TRBJ1-4
D: TRBD1
size: few
V: TRBV9
CDR3: CASSVAGTGGEKLFF
DNA: TGTGCCAGCAGCGTAGCCGGGACAGGGGGCGAAAAACTGTTTTTT

J: TRBJ2-7
D: .
size: .
V: TRBV6-6
CDR3: CASSYEGFHEQYF
DNA: TGTGCCAGCAGTTACGAAGGATTCCACGAGCAGTACTTC